This T cell receptor (beta chain) was documented in a study of T cell repertoires in cytomegalovirus infection. The CDR3 sequence is 15 residues long. Trimming left V 8 bases short and J 3 bases short, with 17 bases between. This clonotype was seen more than once but under ten times. The antigen is unknown. TCRdb itself ran the reads through MiXCR, one entry per CDR3 protein. The table has under 450,000 distinct CDR3 sequences, approximately 30% seen once. V usage is TRBV12-3 or TRBV12-4 and J usage is TRBJ1-5; D is perhaps TRBD1 (6 bases). The sample was cultured PBMCs, taken from culture after CMV antigen stimulation. This TCR was sampled from a human donor in good health (CMV status not recorded). Some clones in this sample may be carry-over from other donors' samples. The CDR3 reads CASSPGQGYNQPQHF. CDR3 in DNA: TGTGCCAGCTCACCGGGACAAGGTTACAATCAGCCCCAGCATTTT.